The clone carrying this T cell receptor beta chain showed up just a few times. This sample stems from a study of blood T cell repertoires in COVID-19. Study information: The analysed material was cDNA or gDNA that came from T cells, B-cell-depleted T cells, or PBMCs.

Original processing methods: Estimation of nucleated cell counts was performed using reference gene primer amplification. Produced via immunoSEQ multiplex PCR; TCRdb's table is partial and in-frame only. The D gene and trimming were derived from the DNA, and the V and J assignments and clone size from that table. The table has around 500,000 clones, approximately 85% seen once. Germline values: CDR1 KGHSH, CDR2 LQKENI. The CDR3 is made up of 15 amino acids. Trimming stripped 3 bases from V and 0 bases from J, with 9 bases between. The chain is built from TRBV18 and TRBJ1-3; D gene unclear. This receptor was identified in a human donor in a cohort sampled during active COVID-19. The sequenced sample was peripheral blood. The CDR3: CASSPVVDSGNTIYF. The CDR3 DNA reads TGTGCCAGCTCACCGGTCGTAGACTCTGGAAACACCATATATTTT.